The present T cell receptor beta chain was sequenced within a study of blood T cells in healthy people across ages. Findings of the study overall: There was a strong correlation between TCR beta diversity and naive T cell percentage.

A remark on this clonotype: Its antigen is not known.

This CDR3 region has 15 residues. CDR1 is DFQATT and CDR2 is SNEGSKA in the germline V gene (reference sequence). V gave up 1 base and J gave up 6 bases, with 16 bases separating them. Russia was home to the donors, healthy Caucasian individuals aged 6 to 90. Primers used in a second PCR of about 6 to 11 cycles were a sample-barcoded 5' primer and a J-beta primer mix. Carrying 12 random nucleotides, a template-switch adaptor labeled each individual cDNA molecule. TCRdb reprocessed the 5' RACE reads with MiXCR, giving one entry per CDR3 protein. The sample lists 950,000 to 1,200,000 distinct CDR3 sequences; around two fifths were seen once.

This clonotype originated in a man aged 18 to 35 in good health. Sequenced material: blood. V and J are TRBV20-1 and TRBJ1-5, with D perhaps TRBD1 (5 bases). The CDR3 bases are TGCAGTGCTAGAGGAGAAGGGGTCTATACTCAGCCCCAGCATTTT. Encoded protein: CSARGEGVYTQPQHF.